The 30 T cell receptor beta chains in this list originate from one sample, sequenced in a study of cytomegalovirus exposure and HLA in healthy donors. PCR involved 60 Vbeta and 13 Jbeta primers. The assay was immunoSEQ multiplex PCR, and TCRdb's table has in-frame clones only and misses some. This sample has about 120,000 clones; 65% to 85% occur once, and the top ten carry about 2.7%. Input material: PBMCs. The receptor set was obtained from a woman in her forties in good health and CMV-seropositive.

The J gene is TRBJ2-1, the V gene TRBV7-2, with 10 positions matching TRBD2. The CDR3 has 16 amino acids. CDR1 is SGHTA, CDR2 FQGNSA, per germline. V dropped 4 bases and J dropped 5; count of bases not matched to a gene: 8. CDR3 in DNA: TGTGCCAGCAGCTCTTCTAGCGGGAGATTTCACAATGAGCAGTTCTTC. Residues: CASSSSSGRFHNEQFF.

This clone appeared a few times. The chain links TRBV5-1 to TRBJ2-3, with TRBD2 as a possible D gene (5 bases). This CDR3 is 14 amino acids long. Germline-derived CDR1 and CDR2 are SGHRS and YFSETQ. V was clipped by 4 bases and J by 1 base, with 10 bases between them. The CDR3: CASSIGLGTDTQYF. The DNA of the CDR3 is TGCGCCAGCAGCATCGGACTTGGCACAGATACGCAGTATTTT. Filled out from reference TRBV5-1 and TRBJ2-3, the complete variable domain reads KAGVTQTPRYLIKTRGQQVTLSCSPISGHRSVSWYQQTPGQGLQFLFEYFSETQRNKGNFPGRFSGRQFSNSRSEMNVSTLELGDSALYLCASSIGLGTDTQYFGPGTRLTVL.

The chain combines TRBV9 with TRBJ2-1; TRBD2 agrees at 9 bases. V lost 4 bases to trimming and J lost 2 bases; unmatched junction nucleotides: 10. Germline V gene lookup returns CDR1 SGDLS and CDR2 YYNGEE. This CDR3 contains 17 residues. The CDR3 region has the DNA TGTGCCAGCAGCCCCATGCGACTAGCGGATACCTACAATGAGCAGTTCTTC. It yields the protein CASSPMRLADTYNEQFF.

The V and J genes are TRBV6-1 and TRBJ1-2; 12 positions agree with TRBD1. The V gene's germline CDR1 is MNHNS and CDR2 SASEGT. V lost 4 bases to trimming and J lost 1 base; unmatched junction nucleotides: 4. The CDR3 is 16 residues long. In DNA, the CDR3 is TGTGCCAGCAGTGGGGGACAGGGGGCATATAACTATGGCTACACCTTC. It yields the protein CASSGGQGAYNYGYTF.

This sequence joins TRBV7-3 and TRBJ1-2, with a possible D match to TRBD1 (6 bases). The germline gives CDR1 SGHTA, CDR2 FQGTGA. The CDR3 length is 17 residues. V lost 5 bases to trimming and J lost 7 bases, with 26 bases between them. Here the CDR3 reads CASSPHYRGAGTSGYTF. The CDR3, as DNA: TGTGCCAGCAGCCCCCACTATCGGGGGGCCGGTACTTCTGGCTACACCTTC.

This clone was seen more than once but under ten times. The chain joins TRBV11-2 to TRBJ2-7, with 8 positions matching TRBD2. After removal of 5 bases from V and 4 bases from J, the junction contained 7 bases not matched to a gene. CDR1 and CDR2 from the germline V gene are SGHAT and FQNNGV. CDR3 length: 14 amino acids. The CDR3 DNA is TGTGCCAGCAGCCCGCGGGGGGATCTTTACGAGCAGTACTTC. Translated: CASSPRGDLYEQYF.

The chain carries TRBV7-2 and TRBJ2-2; the match to TRBD1 covers 8 bases. V trimming: 5 bases; J trimming: 3 bases; junction bases outside the gene matches: 8. In germline, CDR1 is SGHTA, CDR2 FQGNSA. The CDR3 has 16 amino acids. This chain's CDR3 is CASSTQGTGYTGELFF. The CDR3 DNA reads TGTGCCAGCAGCACCCAAGGGACAGGATACACCGGGGAGCTGTTTTTT.

The chain is built from TRBV7-3 and TRBJ2-5, with D hard to call. Trimming took 3 bases from V and 5 from J, leaving 10 bases between them. There are 13 residues in the CDR3. Germline CDR1 reads SGHTA; CDR2 reads FQGTGA. As DNA, the CDR3 is TGTGCCAGCAGCTTTAATGCAGCGGAGACCCAGTACTTC. Protein: CASSFNAAETQYF.

This clone was detected a few times. This rearrangement joins TRBV7-2 to TRBJ1-5; TRBD1 might be the D (5 bases). Trimming pared 1 base from V and 6 bases from J, leaving 13 bases between. From germline, CDR1 is SGHTA and CDR2 FQGNSA. The CDR3 is 15 residues long. The CDR3 protein is CASSLVSQGGQPQHF. Here the CDR3 DNA reads TGTGCCAGCAGCTTAGTTTCCCAGGGTGGTCAGCCCCAGCATTTT.

In this sample, this clone turned up a few times. The rearrangement uses TRBV30 and TRBJ2-4; D not resolved. V dropped 3 bases and J dropped 2 bases, with 8 bases sitting between them. Germline V CDR1 and CDR2: GTSNPN, SVGIG (reference sequence). The CDR3 runs 13 residues. CDR3 protein: CAWSHDTKNIQYF. The CDR3 coding sequence is TGTGCCTGGAGCCATGACACCAAAAACATTCAGTACTTC.

This clone appeared a few times. The chain combines TRBV4-3 with TRBJ1-1; 7 positions agree with TRBD1. The CDR3 is 16 amino acids. Germline loops: CDR1 LGHNA, CDR2 YSLEER. V trimming: 1 base; J trimming: 3 bases; junction bases outside the gene matches: 8. CDR3 sequence (DNA): TGCGCCAGCAGCCAAGGGACAGGAGATTCCTACACTGAAGCTTTCTTT. Translating it yields CASSQGTGDSYTEAFF.

About this clone itself: An end of the junction does not agree with germline; a read error may underlie this. The rearrangement links TRBV7-2 to TRBJ1-2; 7 bases align to TRBD1. Per the germline V gene, CDR1 is SGHTA and CDR2 is FQGNSA. The CDR3 is 13 amino acids. The CDR3, as DNA: TGTGTCAGCAGCTTAGACAGGGCCTATGGCTACACCTTC. Protein product: CVSSLDRAYGYTF.

This chain joins TRBV27 and TRBJ2-1, with 10 bases matching TRBD1. V dropped 3 bases and J dropped 3; count of bases not matched to a gene: 8. Germline lookup yields CDR1 MNHEY and CDR2 SMNVEV (reference sequence). This CDR3 is built from 17 residues. The CDR3, as DNA: TGTGCCAGCAGTTTCCTACGGACAGGGGGGAACTACAATGAGCAGTTCTTC. Translation gives CASSFLRTGGNYNEQFF.

This clone was seen more than once but under ten times. V gene TRBV7-9 combines with J gene TRBJ2-7, with 7 bases lining up with TRBD2. CDR1 is SEHNR and CDR2 is FQNEAQ in the germline V gene (reference sequence). Trimming cost V 5 bases and J 0 bases; bases outside gene matches: 10. The CDR3 extends over 16 amino acids. The CDR3 region is CASSLGVAGLSYEQYF. DNA of the CDR3: TGTGCCAGCAGCCTCGGGGTAGCGGGCCTCTCCTACGAGCAGTACTTC.

This clone was observed a few times. J is TRBJ1-5 and V is TRBV7-2; no clear D gene. The CDR3 is 14 amino acids. The V gene lost 5 bases and the J gene lost 6 bases, with 14 bases spanning the gap. Germline V CDR1 and CDR2: SGHTA, FQGNSA. CDR3 DNA sequence: TGTGCCAGCAGCCGAGCAGGTGCGGGTCAGCCCCAGCATTTT. Translation: CASSRAGAGQPQHF.

This clone has just a few counts. The chain has TRBV14 and TRBJ2-3; D ambiguous. The V end lost 2 bases, the J end lost 2 bases, and 8 bases lay between the germline ends. The CDR3 sequence is 14 residues long. Germline V gene sequence: CDR1 SGHDN, CDR2 FVKESK. The CDR3 DNA reads as TGTGCCAGCAGCCAAATCGGTTTCACAGATACGCAGTATTTT. It codes for CASSQIGFTDTQYF.

CDR3 sequence reads: CASSLGVQGHEQFF. The CDR3 coding sequence is TGTGCCAGCAGCTTAGGAGTACAGGGCCATGAGCAGTTCTTC. The genes are TRBV7-9 and TRBJ2-1; D may be TRBD1 (6 bases). Germline V gene data show CDR1 as SEHNR and CDR2 as FQNEAQ (reference sequence). The CDR3 loop spans 14 amino acids. V lost 1 base and J 8 bases, leaving 12 bases between the germline ends.

The CDR3: CAWRRGAEAFF. The CDR3 DNA sequence: TGTGCCTGGAGGCGGGGCGCTGAAGCTTTCTTT. The rearrangement uses TRBV30 and TRBJ1-1; D is perhaps TRBD1 (5 bases). There are 11 residues in the CDR3. Trimming stripped 3 bases from V and 6 bases from J, with 8 bases between. Per germline, CDR1 GTSNPN and CDR2 SVGIG (reference sequence). The full variable domain, in which reference TRBV30 and TRBJ1-1 provide the parts outside the CDR3, is SQTIHQWPATLVQPVGSPLSLECTVEGTSNPNLYWYRQAAGRGLQLLFYSVGIGQISSEVPQNLSASRPQDRQFILSSKKLLLSDSGFYLCAWRRGAEAFFGQGTRLTVV.

This chain links TRBV30 with TRBJ1-5; 7 nucleotides agree with TRBD1. V lost 2 bases, J lost 7 bases, and 2 bases stayed unmatched. CDR3 length: 12 residues. Germline V gene sequence: CDR1 GTSNPN, CDR2 SVGIG (reference sequence). The CDR3 is CAWSTGDQPQHF. In DNA, the CDR3 is TGTGCCTGGAGTACAGGGGACCAGCCCCAGCATTTT.

Here the CDR3 reads CASSVQGANTEAFF. In DNA, the CDR3 is TGTGCCAGCAGCGTACAGGGGGCGAACACTGAAGCTTTCTTT. This chain links TRBV7-2 with TRBJ1-1; 9 positions match TRBD1. V lost 5 bases to trimming and J lost 1 base; unmatched junction nucleotides: 2. Germline V lookup: CDR1 SGHTA, CDR2 FQGNSA. This CDR3 has 14 residues. The full variable domain, completed using reference TRBV7-2 and TRBJ1-1, is GAGVSQSPSNKVTEKGKDVELRCDPISGHTALYWYRQSLGQGLEFLIYFQGNSAPDKSGLPSDRFSAERTGGSVSTLTIQRTQQEDSAVYLCASSVQGANTEAFFGQGTRLTVV.

The J gene is TRBJ1-4, the V gene TRBV6-5, with TRBD1 matching 7 bases. Germline V gene data show CDR1 as MNHEY and CDR2 as SVGAGI. Losses at the gene ends were 4 bases for V and 8 bases for J; bases not matched to a gene: 10. There are 15 residues in the CDR3. CDR3 in DNA: TGTGCCAGCAGTTCAGCCGGGACAGCAGGCGAAAAACTGTTTTTT. The encoded protein is CASSSAGTAGEKLFF.

The chain joins TRBV6-4 to TRBJ2-7; D perhaps matches TRBD2 (6 bases). Deletions cut 6 bases from V and 1 base from J, with 19 bases between. This CDR3 contains 16 residues. The germline CDR1 and CDR2 sequences are MRHNA and SNTAGT. The CDR3 coding sequence is TGTGCCAGCAGGGCTATGGGTGGCGGGGATTCCTACGAGCAGTACTTC. Translating gives CASRAMGGGDSYEQYF.

The gene calls are TRBV9 and TRBJ2-3; 12 nucleotides agree with TRBD1. This CDR3 spans 17 amino acids. Per the germline V gene, CDR1 is SGDLS and CDR2 is YYNGEE. Trimming at V came to 0 bases and at J to 9 bases, leaving 11 bases not matched to a gene. This chain's CDR3 is CASSVATGTGGAGTQYF. The CDR3 nucleotides are TGTGCCAGCAGCGTAGCCACCGGGACAGGGGGCGCAGGGACGCAGTATTTT.

This clone was observed a few times. The V gene is TRBV28, the J gene TRBJ2-1; possible D gene TRBD2, 6 bases. Trimming took off 9 bases at V and 5 bases at J, with 17 bases between the two ends. Germline loops: CDR1 MDHEN, CDR2 SYDVKM. The CDR3 has 14 residues. As DNA, the CDR3 is TGTGCCAGTGATTCCGGGACTGAAGACAATGAGCAGTTCTTC. Translated, it gives CASDSGTEDNEQFF.

The CDR3 loop reads CASSAPGGFYEQYF. The DNA for the CDR3 is TGTGCCAGCAGTGCCCCGGGAGGGTTCTACGAGCAGTACTTC. V usage is TRBV6-5 and J usage is TRBJ2-7; TRBD2 matches at 8 bases. The CDR3 runs 14 residues. Per germline, CDR1 MNHEY and CDR2 SVGAGI. V shed 5 bases, J shed 3 bases, and the junction held 6 bases outside the gene matches.

The V and J genes are TRBV6-6 and TRBJ1-2; tentative D call: TRBD1 (5 bases). Trimming removed 4 bases at V and 4 bases at J, with 7 bases between. This CDR3 spans 12 amino acids. The germline CDR1 and CDR2 sequences are MNHNY and SVGAGI (reference sequence). CDR3 DNA: TGTGCCAGCAGTTCAGGGTCCTATGGCTACACCTTC. This translates into CASSSGSYGYTF.

This chain joins TRBV28 and TRBJ2-5; tentatively, D is TRBD1 (6 bases). The CDR3 is 16 residues long. The germline CDR1 and CDR2 sequences are MDHEN and SYDVKM. Trimming pared 7 bases from V and 2 bases from J, leaving 20 bases between. The CDR3 DNA is TGTGCCAGCACACCCAGGGGAGAGGCCGATCAAGAGACCCAGTACTTC. It specifies CASTPRGEADQETQYF.

The chain employs TRBV29-1 and TRBJ2-7; 7 bases agree with TRBD1. This CDR3 comprises 13 residues. Germline CDR1 and CDR2: SQVTM and ANQGSEA. The junction had 4 bases not matched to a gene; V was cut back by 3 bases and J by 2 bases. CDR3 nucleotide sequence: TGCAGCGTTGAGGGGACAGCACCCTACGAGCAGTACTTC. Protein: CSVEGTAPYEQYF.

The chain joins TRBV7-9 to TRBJ1-1; D is possibly TRBD1 (5 bases). This CDR3 comprises 17 residues. The V end was cut by 5 bases, the J end by 0 bases, with 19 bases between. Germline assignment: CDR1 SEHNR and CDR2 FQNEAQ (reference sequence). CDR3 residues: CASSGGQGSKMNTEAFF. The CDR3 DNA reads as TGTGCCAGCAGCGGAGGGCAGGGCTCTAAAATGAACACTGAAGCTTTCTTT.

Only one count was recorded for this clone. The rearrangement joins TRBV30 to TRBJ1-1; possible D gene TRBD1, 6 bases. The V gene's germline CDR1 is GTSNPN and CDR2 SVGIG (reference sequence). The CDR3 contains 13 residues. V was pared by 0 bases and J by 11 bases, with 16 bases between. CDR3 coding DNA: TGTGCCTGGAGTGTTTCAGGGTTAAGGGGGGCTTTCTTT. Translating gives CAWSVSGLRGAFF. The full variable domain, rest sourced from reference TRBV30 and TRBJ1-1, is SQTIHQWPATLVQPVGSPLSLECTVEGTSNPNLYWYRQAAGRGLQLLFYSVGIGQISSEVPQNLSASRPQDRQFILSSKKLLLSDSGFYLCAWSVSGLRGAFFGQGTRLTVV.